This T cell receptor (beta chain) was recorded in a study of blood T cell repertoires in COVID-19. Looking at the study overall: COVID-19 samples, acute and convalescent, were from the United States, Italy and Spain.

Clinical history reported by participants formed the basis on which cohorts were assigned. In the authors' methods: Reference gene primer amplification gave nucleated cell count estimates. Sequenced by immunoSEQ multiplex PCR; TCRdb stores in-frame clones only, minus some. The V and J calls and clone size were taken over from that table, and D and trimming were inferred from the DNA. The sample shows 250,000 to 300,000 clones, nearly 90% of them seen only once. Germline assignment: CDR1 SGHAT and CDR2 FQNNGV. Trimming cost V 5 bases and J 6 bases, with 14 bases left between them. The CDR3 has 14 amino acids.

This TCR was sampled from a woman between 55 and 75 years old who had recovered from COVID-19. The sample comprised PBMCs or T cells enriched from blood (not recorded which). V usage is TRBV11-2 and J usage is TRBJ1-5, with D tentatively TRBD1 (5 bases). In nucleotides, the CDR3 is TGTGCCAGCAGCCCAGTTGGGGCCAGTCAGCCCCAGCATTTT. The encoded protein is CASSPVGASQPQHF.